The clone carrying this TCR beta chain showed up many times. Its specificity is not known. The data are from a study of T cell repertoires in cytomegalovirus infection. For the study at large: Well-studied HLA-B-restricted CMV epitopes were used in the study alongside recently identified HLA-C-restricted ones. The study's findings and limits: The cumulative frequency of public TCR beta families identified carriers of CMV plus the relevant HLA.

From the reads, TCRdb called clonotypes with MiXCR, one entry per CDR3 protein. The sample consists of approximately 110,000 distinct CDR3 sequences, approximately 30% of them appearing once. The J segment lost 1 base and the V segment lost 5 bases, leaving 12 bases of the junction unmatched. The CDR3 extends over 17 amino acids. The germline gives CDR1 WSHSY, CDR2 SAAADI. This chain joins TRBV10-2 and TRBJ2-3; TRBD2 agrees at 7 bases. Material: CD8+ T cells from cultured PBMCs, obtained from culture after CMV antigen stimulation. This TCR was sampled from a human donor in good health (CMV status not recorded). Some clones in this sample may be carry-over from other donors' samples. The CDR3 coding sequence is TGCGCCAGCAGTCTCCCAGCGGGGACTCGTGGCACAGATACGCAGTATTTT. Translated: CASSLPAGTRGTDTQYF.